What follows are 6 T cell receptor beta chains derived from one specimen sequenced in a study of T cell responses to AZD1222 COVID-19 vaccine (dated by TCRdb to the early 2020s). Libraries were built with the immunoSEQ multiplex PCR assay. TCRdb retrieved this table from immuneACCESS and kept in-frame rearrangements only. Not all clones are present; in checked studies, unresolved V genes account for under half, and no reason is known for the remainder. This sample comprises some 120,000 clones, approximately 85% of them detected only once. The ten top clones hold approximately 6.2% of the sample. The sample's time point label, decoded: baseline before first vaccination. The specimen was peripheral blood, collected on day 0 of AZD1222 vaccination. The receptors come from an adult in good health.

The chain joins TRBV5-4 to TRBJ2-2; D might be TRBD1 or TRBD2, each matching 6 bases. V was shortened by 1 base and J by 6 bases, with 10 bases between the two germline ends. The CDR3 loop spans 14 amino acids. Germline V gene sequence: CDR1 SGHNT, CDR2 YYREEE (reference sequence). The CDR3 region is CASSLRGAAGELFF. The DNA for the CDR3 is TGTGCCAGCAGCTTGAGGGGGGCCGCCGGGGAGCTGTTTTTT.

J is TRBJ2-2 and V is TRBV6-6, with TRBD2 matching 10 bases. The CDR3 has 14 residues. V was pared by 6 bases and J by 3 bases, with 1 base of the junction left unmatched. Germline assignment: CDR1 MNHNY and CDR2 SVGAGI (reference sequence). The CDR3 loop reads CASSLAGDTGELFF. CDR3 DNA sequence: TGTGCCAGCAGCCTAGCGGGGGACACCGGGGAGCTGTTTTTT.

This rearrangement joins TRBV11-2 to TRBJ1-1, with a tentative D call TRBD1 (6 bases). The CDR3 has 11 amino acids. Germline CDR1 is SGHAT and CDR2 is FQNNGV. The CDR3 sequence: CAGGIGTEAFF. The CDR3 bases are TGTGCAGGGGGGATCGGGACTGAAGCTTTCTTT. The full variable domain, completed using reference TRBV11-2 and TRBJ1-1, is EAGVAQSPRYKIIEKRQSVAFWCNPISGHATLYWYQQILGQGPKLLIQFQNNGVVDDSQLPKDRFSAERLKGVDSTLKIQPAKLEDSAVYLCAGGIGTEAFFGQGTRLTVV.

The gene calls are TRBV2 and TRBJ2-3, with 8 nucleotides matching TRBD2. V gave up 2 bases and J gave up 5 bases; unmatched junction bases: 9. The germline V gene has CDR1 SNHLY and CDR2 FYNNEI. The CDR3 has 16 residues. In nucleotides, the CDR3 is TGTGCCAGCAGTGAATCCCCCGGGGGGGCCGGAGATACGCAGTATTTT. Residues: CASSESPGGAGDTQYF.

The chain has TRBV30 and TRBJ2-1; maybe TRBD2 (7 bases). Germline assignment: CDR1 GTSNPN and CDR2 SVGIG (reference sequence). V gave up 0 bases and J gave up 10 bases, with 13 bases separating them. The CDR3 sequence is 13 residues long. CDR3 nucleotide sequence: TGTGCCTGGAGTGTTTACGGGGGGCAGGAGCAGTTCTTC. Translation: CAWSVYGGQEQFF.

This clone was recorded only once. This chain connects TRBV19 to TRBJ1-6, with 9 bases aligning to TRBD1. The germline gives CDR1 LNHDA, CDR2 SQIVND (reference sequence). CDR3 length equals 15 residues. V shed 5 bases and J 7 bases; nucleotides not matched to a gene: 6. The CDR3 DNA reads TGTGCCAGTAGTCCCCGCGGACAGGGGAATTCACCCCTCCACTTT. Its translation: CASSPRGQGNSPLHF.